Each of the 29 T cell receptor beta chains below was sequenced from the same sample in a study of T cell responses to AZD1222 COVID-19 vaccine. Repertoires were generated with immunoSEQ multiplex PCR, while TCRdb's copy carries only in-frame clones and drops some. This table has roughly 130,000 clones, 80% to 90% appearing once. The material sequenced was peripheral blood, taken on day 0 of AZD1222 vaccination. The receptors originated from an adult in good health.

The chain employs TRBV7-3 and TRBJ2-2; D unclear. This CDR3 contains 13 residues. Germline V CDR1 and CDR2: SGHTA, FQGTGA. V was clipped by 3 bases and J by 8 bases, with 10 bases between them. CDR3 in amino acids: CASSFSSTGELFF. The CDR3 DNA reads as TGTGCCAGCAGCTTTAGTTCGACGGGGGAGCTGTTTTTT.

V is TRBV19 and J is TRBJ2-5; TRBD1 is a possible D gene (6 bases). Looked up from germline, CDR1 is LNHDA and CDR2 is SQIVND (reference sequence). V was pared by 3 bases and J by 2 bases, with 10 bases between. The length of the CDR3 is 14 residues. CDR3 DNA sequence: TGTGCCAGTAGTATGAGAGGGGGACAAGAGACCCAGTACTTC. As protein: CASSMRGGQETQYF.

This sequence joins TRBV3-1 (or the pseudogene TRBV3-2) and TRBJ2-5; D may be TRBD1 or TRBD2 (6 bases each). V lost 0 bases to trimming and J lost 2 bases, with 16 bases between them. The germline CDR1 and CDR2 sequences are LGHDT and YNNKEL (reference sequence). This CDR3 region has 17 residues. The CDR3 here is CASSQEGMWGAQETQYF. The CDR3 DNA sequence: TGTGCCAGCAGCCAAGAGGGAATGTGGGGGGCACAAGAGACCCAGTACTTC.

The J gene is TRBJ1-6, the V gene TRBV19; D remains unclear. V was cut by 9 bases and J by 7 bases, with 16 bases left in between. CDR1 and CDR2 (germline): LNHDA, SQIVND (reference sequence). The CDR3 loop spans 14 amino acids. Here the CDR3 reads CASRRGAGNSPLHF. The DNA for the CDR3 is TGTGCCAGCCGCCGGGGAGCGGGAAATTCACCCCTCCACTTT.

The chain couples TRBV18 to TRBJ1-6, with TRBD1 identical over 7 bases. The junction had 3 bases not matched to a gene; V was cut back by 5 bases and J by 5 bases. In germline, CDR1 is KGHSH, CDR2 LQKENI. The CDR3 spans 14 residues. In nucleotides, the CDR3 is TGTGCCAGCTCAGTGACAGGGAATAATTCACCCCTCCACTTT. Protein: CASSVTGNNSPLHF.

This rearrangement joins TRBV7-9 to TRBJ2-7; tentatively, D is TRBD2 (6 bases). The CDR3 contains 16 residues. Germline CDR1 is SEHNR and CDR2 is FQNEAQ (reference sequence). Trimming took off 5 bases at V and 0 bases at J, with 17 bases between the two ends. The CDR3: CASSGGLSRTSYEQYF. The CDR3 coding sequence is TGTGCCAGCAGCGGGGGACTTTCTCGGACCTCCTACGAGCAGTACTTC.

This clone was picked up one time. J is TRBJ2-6 and V is TRBV12-5, with unresolved D. The germline V gene encodes CDR1 LGHNT and CDR2 FRNRAP. Deletions cut 0 bases from V and 0 bases from J, with 6 bases between. The CDR3 runs to 16 residues. CDR3 sequence: CASGLVRASGANVLTF. The CDR3, as DNA: TGTGCTAGTGGTTTGGTACGGGCCTCTGGGGCCAACGTCCTGACTTTC. Complete variable domain (other parts from reference TRBV12-5 and TRBJ2-6): DARVTQTPRHKVTEMGQEVTMRCQPILGHNTVFWYRQTMMQGLELLAYFRNRAPLDDSGMPKDRFSAEMPDATLATLKIQPSEPRDSAVYFCASGLVRASGANVLTFGAGSRLTVL.

The V call is TRBV9, the J call TRBJ1-5, with D hard to call. Trimming took 2 bases from V and 0 from J, leaving 3 bases between them. This CDR3 is built from 13 residues. CDR1 is SGDLS and CDR2 is YYNGEE in the germline V gene. CDR3 loop: CASSVSSNQPQHF. In nucleotides, the CDR3 is TGTGCCAGCAGCGTTAGTAGCAATCAGCCCCAGCATTTT.

V is TRBV30 and J is TRBJ1-1; D might be TRBD1 (5 bases). The germline CDR1 and CDR2 sequences are GTSNPN and SVGIG (reference sequence). There are 15 residues in the CDR3. V gave up 5 bases and J gave up 0 bases, with 16 bases separating them. Here the CDR3 DNA reads TGTGCCTGGGCCCGGGGCCCGATCATGAACACTGAAGCTTTCTTT. As protein: CAWARGPIMNTEAFF.

A single count supports this clone. The V and J genes are TRBV7-3 and TRBJ1-2; 7 bases agree with TRBD1. This CDR3 is built from 13 residues. Germline V lookup: CDR1 SGHTA, CDR2 FQGTGA. The ends lost 5 bases at V and 8 bases at J; junction bases unmatched: 8. CDR3 sequence: CASSKTGSVGYTF. The CDR3 DNA follows: TGTGCCAGCAGCAAGACAGGGAGTGTAGGCTACACCTTC.

This chain uses TRBV30 with TRBJ1-5; possibly TRBD1 for D (5 bases). In germline, CDR1 is GTSNPN, CDR2 SVGIG (reference sequence). Trimming pared 0 bases from V and 2 bases from J, leaving 11 bases between. The CDR3 totals 15 residues. CDR3 sequence: CAWSVGAYGNQPQHF. CDR3 sequence (DNA): TGTGCCTGGAGTGTCGGGGCCTACGGCAATCAGCCCCAGCATTTT.

The rearrangement joins TRBV6-5 to TRBJ1-4, with D tentatively TRBD1 (6 bases). Germline-derived CDR1 and CDR2 are MNHEY and SVGAGI. Between the trimmed V and J ends, which lost 6 bases and 8 bases, there was a span of 16 bases. The CDR3 sequence is 14 residues long. The CDR3 sequence is CASRTGQSREKLFF. CDR3 DNA: TGTGCCAGCAGGACAGGACAGTCAAGGGAAAAACTGTTTTTT.

The chain employs TRBV19 and TRBJ2-6; 7 bases are shared with TRBD1. Germline V gene sequence: CDR1 LNHDA, CDR2 SQIVND (reference sequence). CDR3 length: 15 residues. V was clipped by 6 bases and J by 2 bases; unmatched bases: 4. DNA for the CDR3: TGTGCCAGTAGCAACAGGGGAACTGGGGCCAACGTCCTGACTTTC. Its protein product is CASSNRGTGANVLTF.

This rearrangement joins TRBV5-1 to TRBJ2-5, with a tentative D call TRBD2 (5 bases). Deletions cut 5 bases from V and 1 base from J, with 12 bases between. Per the germline V gene, CDR1 is SGHRS and CDR2 is YFSETQ. The CDR3 runs 14 residues. In nucleotides, the CDR3 is TGCGCCAGCAGACAAACTAGGACCCAAGAGACCCAGTACTTC. The encoded protein is CASRQTRTQETQYF.

The chain combines TRBV30 with TRBJ2-1, with D perhaps TRBD2 (5 bases). V was cut by 1 base and J by 6 bases, with 16 bases left in between. In germline, CDR1 is GTSNPN, CDR2 SVGIG (reference sequence). The CDR3 runs to 15 residues. The CDR3 DNA reads as TGTGCCTGGAGTGCATGGACCCGCGGGCCCAATGAGCAGTTCTTC. Its protein is CAWSAWTRGPNEQFF.

V usage is TRBV27 and J usage is TRBJ1-1; 8 bases are shared with TRBD1. CDR1 is MNHEY and CDR2 is SMNVEV in the germline V gene (reference sequence). J was trimmed by 7 bases and V by 3 bases; bases with no gene match: 7. This CDR3 has 14 amino acids. The CDR3 is CASSFTQGANEAFF. The CDR3 nucleotides read TGTGCCAGCAGTTTTACGCAGGGGGCCAATGAAGCTTTCTTT.

The chain couples TRBV30 to TRBJ1-1; a possible D gene is TRBD1 (5 bases). Germline CDR1 is GTSNPN and CDR2 is SVGIG (reference sequence). This CDR3 contains 13 residues. V lost 0 bases and J 0 bases, leaving 5 bases between the germline ends. Here the CDR3 DNA reads TGTGCCTGGAGTGTACAGGTGAACACTGAAGCTTTCTTT. Translation gives CAWSVQVNTEAFF. Filled out from reference TRBV30 and TRBJ1-1, the complete variable domain reads SQTIHQWPATLVQPVGSPLSLECTVEGTSNPNLYWYRQAAGRGLQLLFYSVGIGQISSEVPQNLSASRPQDRQFILSSKKLLLSDSGFYLCAWSVQVNTEAFFGQGTRLTVV.

V usage is TRBV7-2 and J usage is TRBJ1-5, with D perhaps TRBD1 (5 bases). The CDR3 extends over 16 amino acids. The ends were cut back, 6 bases at V and 0 bases at J, with 15 bases in the middle. Looked up from germline, CDR1 is SGHTA and CDR2 is FQGNSA. The CDR3 is CASSLQGGSSNQPQHF. The CDR3 nucleotides are TGTGCCAGCAGTCTGCAGGGAGGGAGTAGCAATCAGCCCCAGCATTTT.

The chain has TRBV6-5 and TRBJ2-7; tentatively, D is TRBD2 (5 bases). Germline CDR1 reads MNHEY; CDR2 reads SVGAGI. The CDR3 is 15 amino acids. V lost 5 bases, J lost 0 bases, and 14 bases lay in between. CDR3 in amino acids: CASSTPRGASYEQYF. CDR3 DNA sequence: TGTGCCAGCAGTACGCCCCGGGGTGCCTCCTACGAGCAGTACTTC.

V is TRBV30 and J is TRBJ1-6; D ambiguous. Between the trimmed V and J ends, which lost 3 bases and 1 base, there was a span of 7 bases. The CDR3 has 14 residues. Germline assignment: CDR1 GTSNPN and CDR2 SVGIG (reference sequence). CDR3 DNA: TGTGCCTGGAGAAAGCAGTCCTATAATTCACCCCTCCACTTT. Encoded protein: CAWRKQSYNSPLHF.

The chain has TRBV6-2 or TRBV6-3 and TRBJ1-5; no definite D call. CDR3 length equals 14 residues. Germline values: CDR1 MNHEY, CDR2 SVGEGT. Trimming shortened V by 3 bases and J by 0 bases, and 6 bases separated the two germline ends. The CDR3 here is CASSYPYSNQPQHF. In nucleotides, the CDR3 is TGTGCCAGCAGTTATCCCTATAGCAATCAGCCCCAGCATTTT.

This clone was counted between two and nine times. This chain connects TRBV3-1 (or the pseudogene TRBV3-2) to TRBJ2-7, with a weak D call TRBD1 (6 bases). The CDR3 contains 18 residues. Germline CDR1 and CDR2: LGHDT and YNNKEL (reference sequence). The V and J ends lost 0 bases and 2 bases respectively, with 20 bases between them. CDR3 DNA sequence: TGTGCCAGCAGCCAAGAGTTCAGGGGCTGGGGCCTTCCCTACGAGCAGTACTTC. Encoded protein: CASSQEFRGWGLPYEQYF.

The chain combines TRBV29-1 with TRBJ1-5, with D possibly TRBD1 on 5 matching bases. This CDR3 region has 12 residues. Germline CDR1 reads SQVTM; CDR2 reads ANQGSEA. Trimming left V 6 bases short and J 4 bases short, with 10 bases between. CDR3 nucleotide sequence: TGCAGCGTATTACAGGAGAATCAGCCCCAGCATTTT. This gives the protein CSVLQENQPQHF.

This clone was seen a handful of times. The rearrangement uses TRBV7-2 and TRBJ1-1; D is undetermined. V lost 3 bases, J lost 1 base, and 9 bases lay in between. This CDR3 has 14 amino acids. Germline V gene sequence: CDR1 SGHTA, CDR2 FQGNSA. CDR3 DNA: TGTGCCAGCAGCTTTTCGACGCAGAACACTGAAGCTTTCTTT. This translates into CASSFSTQNTEAFF.

V gene TRBV6-5 combines with J gene TRBJ2-7; 12 bases map to TRBD1. The CDR3 is 15 residues long. CDR1 is MNHEY and CDR2 is SVGAGI in the germline V gene. V shed 6 bases, J shed 3 bases, and the junction held 6 bases outside the gene matches. The CDR3 DNA follows: TGTGCCAGCAGGGGACAGGGGGCTGGTGACTACGAGCAGTACTTC. Translating it yields CASRGQGAGDYEQYF.

The chain carries TRBV6-5 and TRBJ2-2; D remains unclear. Trimming removed 1 base from V and 7 bases from J, with 4 bases in between. The CDR3 sequence is 12 residues long. Per germline, CDR1 MNHEY and CDR2 SVGAGI. CDR3 nucleotides: TGTGCCAGCAGTTACTTGGGCGGGGAGCTGTTTTTT. It is translated as CASSYLGGELFF.

J is TRBJ2-5 and V is TRBV5-1; the D is unclear. The CDR3 is 18 amino acids. Germline lookup yields CDR1 SGHRS and CDR2 YFSETQ. V was trimmed by 0 bases and J by 2 bases, leaving 20 bases between them. The CDR3 protein is CASSLGRRPGWGQETQYF. The CDR3 DNA reads as TGCGCCAGCAGCTTGGGTCGCCGTCCCGGGTGGGGACAAGAGACCCAGTACTTC. The whole variable domain, filled in from reference TRBV5-1 and TRBJ2-5, reads KAGVTQTPRYLIKTRGQQVTLSCSPISGHRSVSWYQQTPGQGLQFLFEYFSETQRNKGNFPGRFSGRQFSNSRSEMNVSTLELGDSALYLCASSLGRRPGWGQETQYFGPGTRLLVL.

V usage is TRBV27 and J usage is TRBJ1-5; 9 nucleotides align to TRBD1. The CDR3 contains 16 residues. Germline CDR1 MNHEY, CDR2 SMNVEV (reference sequence). After removal of 4 bases from V and 6 bases from J, the junction contained 10 bases not matched to a gene. CDR3 DNA sequence: TGTGCCAGCAGTTCTAAGACAGGGGGAAGGGGTCAGCCCCAGCATTTT. Protein sequence: CASSSKTGGRGQPQHF.

The genes are TRBV6-5 and TRBJ2-7; no reliable D call. This CDR3 region has 13 residues. The V and J ends lost 2 bases and 3 bases respectively, with 8 bases between them. Germline V CDR1 and CDR2: MNHEY, SVGAGI. CDR3 sequence reads: CASSYSWDYEQYF. For the CDR3, the DNA is TGTGCCAGCAGTTACAGCTGGGACTACGAGCAGTACTTC.